The clone carrying this TCR beta chain came up many times. Antigen unknown. The data originate from a study of early T cells in non-severe SARS-CoV-2 infection. Notes on the study in general: VDJdb matching favored anti-spike CD8 responses, missing private and CD4 specificities.

Per the germline V gene, CDR1 is SGHAT and CDR2 is FQNNGV. The CDR3 runs 12 residues. Trimming cost V 4 bases and J 6 bases, with 10 bases left between them. As part of library construction, unique molecular identifiers were attached to individual cDNA molecules. TCRdb reprocessed the 5' RACE reads via MiXCR and lists one record per CDR3 protein. The sample consists of over 50,000 distinct CDR3 sequences, roughly 10% of them appearing once. The receptor comes from an adult who was a healthcare worker with PCR-confirmed SARS-CoV-2 infection or an uninfected control (not recorded which). The sample comprised whole blood. V gene TRBV11-2 combines with J gene TRBJ2-7; no clear D. CDR3 in DNA: TGTGCCAGCAGCTCCATCCGAAGCGAGCAGTACTTC. Protein product: CASSSIRSEQYF.